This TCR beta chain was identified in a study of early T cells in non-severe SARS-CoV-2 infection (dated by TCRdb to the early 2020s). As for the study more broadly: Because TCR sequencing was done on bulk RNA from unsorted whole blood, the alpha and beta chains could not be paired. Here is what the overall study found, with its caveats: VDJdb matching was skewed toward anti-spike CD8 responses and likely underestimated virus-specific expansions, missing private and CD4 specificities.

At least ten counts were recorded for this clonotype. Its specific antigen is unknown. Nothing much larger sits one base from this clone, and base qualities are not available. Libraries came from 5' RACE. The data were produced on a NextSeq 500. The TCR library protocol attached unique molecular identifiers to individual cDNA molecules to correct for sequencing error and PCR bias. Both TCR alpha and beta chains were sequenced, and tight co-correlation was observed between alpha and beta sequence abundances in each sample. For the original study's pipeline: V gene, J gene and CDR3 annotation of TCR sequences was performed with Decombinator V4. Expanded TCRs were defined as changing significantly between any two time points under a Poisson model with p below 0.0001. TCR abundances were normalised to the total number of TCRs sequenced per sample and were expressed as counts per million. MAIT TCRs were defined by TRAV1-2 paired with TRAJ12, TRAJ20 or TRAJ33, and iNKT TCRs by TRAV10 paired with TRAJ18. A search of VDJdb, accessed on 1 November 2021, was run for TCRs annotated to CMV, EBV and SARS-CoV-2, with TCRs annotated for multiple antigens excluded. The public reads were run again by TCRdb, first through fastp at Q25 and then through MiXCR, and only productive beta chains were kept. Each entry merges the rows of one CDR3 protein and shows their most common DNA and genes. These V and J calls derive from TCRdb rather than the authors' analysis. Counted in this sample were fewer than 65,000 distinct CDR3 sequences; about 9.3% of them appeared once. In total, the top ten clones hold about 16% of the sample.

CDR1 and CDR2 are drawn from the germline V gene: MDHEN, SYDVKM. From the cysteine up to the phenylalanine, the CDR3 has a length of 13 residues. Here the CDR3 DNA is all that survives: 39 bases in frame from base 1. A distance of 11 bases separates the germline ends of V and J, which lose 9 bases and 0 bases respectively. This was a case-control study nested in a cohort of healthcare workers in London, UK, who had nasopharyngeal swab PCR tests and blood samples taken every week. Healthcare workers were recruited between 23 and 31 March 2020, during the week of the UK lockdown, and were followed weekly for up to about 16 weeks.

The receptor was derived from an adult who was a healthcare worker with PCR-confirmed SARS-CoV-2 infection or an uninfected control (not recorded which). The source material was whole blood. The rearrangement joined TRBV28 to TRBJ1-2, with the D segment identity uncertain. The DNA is TGTGCCAGTTTCAACCTAGCTAACTATGGCTACACCTTC. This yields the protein CASFNLANYGYTF.